Listed below are T cell receptor beta chains from one sample, sequenced in a study of blood T cell repertoires in COVID-19. Generated by immunoSEQ multiplex PCR, the TCRdb table keeps only in-frame clones and is missing some. This table has 60,000 to 95,000 clones, around 91% appearing once. Sequenced material: peripheral blood. The receptor source for this set is a human donor in a cohort sampled during active COVID-19. Both conserved end residues are part of each CDR3. A D gene is named only where the DNA matches it firmly. Clone size is shown for a subset of rows, as once, few, many or a class of expanded clone.

v_call	d_call	clone_size	j_call	cdr3_nt	cdr3_aa
TRBV5-1	TRBD2	.	TRBJ2-3	TGCGCCAGCAGCTTGGGGGAGGGGACAGATACGCAGTATTTT	CASSLGEGTDTQYF
TRBV7-9	TRBD1	.	TRBJ1-4	TGTGCCAGCAGCTTAGCGACAGGGGGTCATGAAAAACTGTTTTTT	CASSLATGGHEKLFF
TRBV11-1	.	once	TRBJ2-7	TGTGCCAGCAGGCGAGGGGAGGCAGAGACCTACGAGCAGTACTTC	CASRRGEAETYEQYF
TRBV10-3	TRBD1	once	TRBJ1-1	TGTGCCATCAGTGGGGGACAGTTCACTGAAGCTTTCTTT	CAISGGQFTEAFF
TRBV2	.	many	TRBJ1-1	TGTGCCAGCAGTGGGACGGGACGGGGGGACACTGAAGCTTTCTTT	CASSGTGRGDTEAFF
TRBV4-1	.	.	TRBJ1-2	TGCGCCAGCAGCCAAGAGGTAGCGACAGGCCATGGCTACACCTTC	CASSQEVATGHGYTF
TRBV7-2	.	.	TRBJ1-1	TGTGCCAGCAGCCCCCGGGGGGTCCCTGAAGCTTTCTTT	CASSPRGVPEAFF
TRBV5-1	TRBD2	.	TRBJ2-5	TGCGCCAGCAGCCGTGGGGGGGACCAAGAGACCCAGTACTTC	CASSRGGDQETQYF
TRBV19	TRBD1	.	TRBJ2-6	TGTGCCAGTAGTACCAGGACAGGGGCTAACTCTGGGGCCAACGTCCTGACTTTC	CASSTRTGANSGANVLTF
TRBV4-3	.	.	TRBJ1-2	TGCGCCAGCAGCCAAGCGAACAGGGCGGACTATGGCTACACCTTC	CASSQANRADYGYTF
TRBV5-1	TRBD1	.	TRBJ1-2	TGCGCCAGCAGCTTGGGGGACAGGGAGAGGAATGGCTACACCTTC	CASSLGDRERNGYTF
TRBV19	.	once	TRBJ1-2	TGTGCCAGTAGTTTATCAGGTGATAACTATGGCTACACCTTC	CASSLSGDNYGYTF
TRBV3-1/TRBV3-2	TRBD1	few	TRBJ1-6	TGTGCCAGCAGCCCGGGACAGGGGAGGTCACCCCTCCACTTT	CASSPGQGRSPLHF